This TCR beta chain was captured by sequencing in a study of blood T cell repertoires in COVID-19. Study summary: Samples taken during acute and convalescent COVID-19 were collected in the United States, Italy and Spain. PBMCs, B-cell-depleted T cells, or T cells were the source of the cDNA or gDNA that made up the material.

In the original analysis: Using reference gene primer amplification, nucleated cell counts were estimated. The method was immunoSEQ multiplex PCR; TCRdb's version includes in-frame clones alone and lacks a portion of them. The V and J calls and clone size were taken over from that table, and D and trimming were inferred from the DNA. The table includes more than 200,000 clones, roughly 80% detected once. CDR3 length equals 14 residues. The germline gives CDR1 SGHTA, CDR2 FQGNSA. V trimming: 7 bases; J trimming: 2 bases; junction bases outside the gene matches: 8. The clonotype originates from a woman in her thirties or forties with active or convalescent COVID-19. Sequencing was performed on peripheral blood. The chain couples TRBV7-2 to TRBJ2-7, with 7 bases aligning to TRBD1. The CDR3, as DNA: TGTGCCAGCACCCTAGGGCAGGGGGCCTACGAGCAGTACTTC. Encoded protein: CASTLGQGAYEQYF.